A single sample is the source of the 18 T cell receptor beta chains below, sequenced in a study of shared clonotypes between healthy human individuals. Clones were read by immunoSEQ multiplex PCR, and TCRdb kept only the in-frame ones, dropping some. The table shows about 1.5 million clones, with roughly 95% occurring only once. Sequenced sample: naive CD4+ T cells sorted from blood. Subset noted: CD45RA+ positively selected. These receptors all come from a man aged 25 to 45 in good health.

CDR3 nucleotides: TGTGCCAGCAGTTTACCAGAGCTCTACGAGCAGTACTTC. Protein sequence: CASSLPELYEQYF. This chain links TRBV28 with TRBJ2-7, with D uncertain. The germline gives CDR1 MDHEN, CDR2 SYDVKM. The CDR3 covers 13 residues. With 2 bases removed from V and 3 bases from J, the gap between germline ends came to 8 bases.

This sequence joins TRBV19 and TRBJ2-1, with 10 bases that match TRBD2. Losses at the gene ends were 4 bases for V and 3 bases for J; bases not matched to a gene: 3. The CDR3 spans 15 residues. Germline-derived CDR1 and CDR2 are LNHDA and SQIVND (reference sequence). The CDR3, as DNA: TGTGCCAGTAGTACTAGCGGGAGCGGCTACAATGAGCAGTTCTTC. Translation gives CASSTSGSGYNEQFF.

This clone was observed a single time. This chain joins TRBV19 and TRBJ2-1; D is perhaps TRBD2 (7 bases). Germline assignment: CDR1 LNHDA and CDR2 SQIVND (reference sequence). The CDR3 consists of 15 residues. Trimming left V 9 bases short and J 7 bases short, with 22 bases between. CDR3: CASSVGGLGRNEQFF. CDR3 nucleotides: TGTGCCAGCTCCGTTGGGGGGCTCGGGAGGAATGAGCAGTTCTTC.

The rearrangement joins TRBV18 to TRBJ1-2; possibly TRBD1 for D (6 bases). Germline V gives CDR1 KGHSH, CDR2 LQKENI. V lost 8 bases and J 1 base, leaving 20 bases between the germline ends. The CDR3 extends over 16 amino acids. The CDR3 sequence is CASATGGWELNYGYTF. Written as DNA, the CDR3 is TGTGCCAGCGCAACGGGGGGCTGGGAACTTAACTATGGCTACACCTTC. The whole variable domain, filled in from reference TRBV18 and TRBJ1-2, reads NAGVMQNPRHLVRRRGQEARLRCSPMKGHSHVYWYRQLPEEGLKFMVYLQKENIIDESGMPKERFSAEFPKEGPSILRIQQVVRGDSAAYFCASATGGWELNYGYTFGSGTRLTVV.

The CDR3 bases are TGTGCCAGCAGTTTTAGAAAGGGGACAGGTCCGAGTCTAATCAATGAGCAGTTCTTC. Translating it yields CASSFRKGTGPSLINEQFF. This chain uses TRBV27 with TRBJ2-1; 8 bases are shared with TRBD1. V dropped 3 bases and J dropped 6; count of bases not matched to a gene: 19. The CDR3 length is 19 residues. The germline V gene has CDR1 MNHEY and CDR2 SMNVEV (reference sequence).

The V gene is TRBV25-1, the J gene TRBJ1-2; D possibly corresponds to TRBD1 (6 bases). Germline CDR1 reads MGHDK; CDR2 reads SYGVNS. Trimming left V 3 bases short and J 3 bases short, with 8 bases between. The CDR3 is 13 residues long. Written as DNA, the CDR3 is TGTGCCAGCAGTGATGCAGGGGACTATGGCTACACCTTC. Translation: CASSDAGDYGYTF.

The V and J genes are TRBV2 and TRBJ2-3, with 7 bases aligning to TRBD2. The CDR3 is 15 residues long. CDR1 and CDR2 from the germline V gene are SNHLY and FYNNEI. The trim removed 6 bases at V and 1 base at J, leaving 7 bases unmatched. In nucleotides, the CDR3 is TGTGCCAGCAGGGAGACTAGCCGGCGCACAGATACGCAGTATTTT. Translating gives CASRETSRRTDTQYF. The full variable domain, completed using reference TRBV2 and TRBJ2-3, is EPEVTQTPSHQVTQMGQEVILRCVPISNHLYFYWYRQILGQKVEFLVSFYNNEISEKSEIFDDQFSVERPDGSNFTLKIRSTKLEDSAMYFCASRETSRRTDTQYFGPGTRLTVL.

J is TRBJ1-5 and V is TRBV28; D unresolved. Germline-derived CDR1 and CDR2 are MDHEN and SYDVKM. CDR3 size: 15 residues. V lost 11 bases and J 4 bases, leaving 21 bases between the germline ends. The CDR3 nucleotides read TGTGCCGCGGGCCCAGGTTCTGTGAGTAATCAGCCCCAGCATTTT. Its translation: CAAGPGSVSNQPQHF.

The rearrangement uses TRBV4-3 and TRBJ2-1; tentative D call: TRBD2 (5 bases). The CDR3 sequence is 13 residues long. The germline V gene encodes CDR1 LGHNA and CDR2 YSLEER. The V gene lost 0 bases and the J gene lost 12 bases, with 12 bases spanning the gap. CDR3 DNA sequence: TGCGCCAGCAGCCAAGAACCGGGATCGGGGCAGTTCTTC. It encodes CASSQEPGSGQFF.

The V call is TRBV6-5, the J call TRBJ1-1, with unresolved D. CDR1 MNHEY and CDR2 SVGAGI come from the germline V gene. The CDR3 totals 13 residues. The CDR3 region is CAAAGRSLTEAFF. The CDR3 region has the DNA TGTGCAGCGGCCGGGAGATCTCTCACTGAAGCTTTCTTT.

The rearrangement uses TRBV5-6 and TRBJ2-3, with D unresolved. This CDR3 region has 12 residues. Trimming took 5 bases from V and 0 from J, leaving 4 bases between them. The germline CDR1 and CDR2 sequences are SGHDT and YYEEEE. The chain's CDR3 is CASRRSTDTQYF. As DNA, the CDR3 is TGTGCCAGCAGAAGGAGCACAGATACGCAGTATTTT. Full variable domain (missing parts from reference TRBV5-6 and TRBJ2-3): DAGVTQSPTHLIKTRGQQVTLRCSPKSGHDTVSWYQQALGQGPQFIFQYYEEEERQRGNFPDRFSGHQFPNYSSELNVNALLLGDSALYLCASRRSTDTQYFGPGTRLTVL.

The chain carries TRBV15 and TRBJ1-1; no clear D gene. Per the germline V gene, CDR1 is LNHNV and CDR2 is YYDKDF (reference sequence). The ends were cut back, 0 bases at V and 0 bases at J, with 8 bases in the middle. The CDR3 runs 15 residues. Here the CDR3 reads CATSRDLRMNTEAFF. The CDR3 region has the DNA TGTGCCACCAGCAGAGATCTCCGAATGAACACTGAAGCTTTCTTT.

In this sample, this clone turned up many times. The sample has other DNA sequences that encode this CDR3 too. In DNA form, the CDR3 reads TGTGCCAGCTCACCGCAAGAGACCCAGTACTTC. It is translated as CASSPQETQYF. The V gene is TRBV18, the J gene TRBJ2-5; unclear D gene. This CDR3 contains 11 residues. Deletions cut 3 bases from V and 2 bases from J, with 1 base between. CDR1 KGHSH and CDR2 LQKENI come from the germline V gene.

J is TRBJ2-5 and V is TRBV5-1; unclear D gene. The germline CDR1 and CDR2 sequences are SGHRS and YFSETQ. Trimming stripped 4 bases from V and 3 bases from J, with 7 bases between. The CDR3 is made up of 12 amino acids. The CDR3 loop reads CASSRAEETQYF. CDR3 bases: TGCGCCAGCAGCCGCGCGGAAGAGACCCAGTACTTC.

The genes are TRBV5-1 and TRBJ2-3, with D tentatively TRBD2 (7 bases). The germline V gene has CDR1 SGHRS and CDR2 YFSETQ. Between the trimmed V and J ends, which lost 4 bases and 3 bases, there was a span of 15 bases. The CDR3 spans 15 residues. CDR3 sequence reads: CASSQRGGPTDTQYF. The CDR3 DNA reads TGCGCCAGCAGCCAAAGGGGGGGACCGACAGATACGCAGTATTTT.

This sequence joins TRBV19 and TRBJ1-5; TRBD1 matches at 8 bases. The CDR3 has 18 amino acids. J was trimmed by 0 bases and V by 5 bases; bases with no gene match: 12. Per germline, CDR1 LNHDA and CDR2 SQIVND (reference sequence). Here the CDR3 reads CASSDVTGAIRSNQPQHF. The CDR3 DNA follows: TGTGCCAGTAGTGACGTGACAGGGGCGATACGTAGCAATCAGCCCCAGCATTTT.

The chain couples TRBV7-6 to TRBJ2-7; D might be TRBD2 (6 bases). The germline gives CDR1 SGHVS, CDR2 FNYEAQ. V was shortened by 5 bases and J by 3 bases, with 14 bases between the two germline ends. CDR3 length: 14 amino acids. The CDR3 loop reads CASSPVVGGYEQYF. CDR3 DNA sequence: TGTGCCAGCAGCCCTGTGGTGGGGGGCTACGAGCAGTACTTC.

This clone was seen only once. CDR3 sequence reads: CASSLREGEQFF. The CDR3 DNA reads as TGTGCCAGCAGCTTGAGGGAGGGTGAGCAGTTCTTC. The genes are TRBV7-2 and TRBJ2-1, with 7 bases that match TRBD2. This CDR3 is built from 12 residues. V was clipped by 3 bases and J by 9 bases; unmatched bases: 2. The germline V gene encodes CDR1 SGHTA and CDR2 FQGNSA. The complete variable domain, with remaining parts taken from reference TRBV7-2 and TRBJ2-1, reads GAGVSQSPSNKVTEKGKDVELRCDPISGHTALYWYRQSLGQGLEFLIYFQGNSAPDKSGLPSDRFSAERTGGSVSTLTIQRTQQEDSAVYLCASSLREGEQFFGPGTRLTVL.